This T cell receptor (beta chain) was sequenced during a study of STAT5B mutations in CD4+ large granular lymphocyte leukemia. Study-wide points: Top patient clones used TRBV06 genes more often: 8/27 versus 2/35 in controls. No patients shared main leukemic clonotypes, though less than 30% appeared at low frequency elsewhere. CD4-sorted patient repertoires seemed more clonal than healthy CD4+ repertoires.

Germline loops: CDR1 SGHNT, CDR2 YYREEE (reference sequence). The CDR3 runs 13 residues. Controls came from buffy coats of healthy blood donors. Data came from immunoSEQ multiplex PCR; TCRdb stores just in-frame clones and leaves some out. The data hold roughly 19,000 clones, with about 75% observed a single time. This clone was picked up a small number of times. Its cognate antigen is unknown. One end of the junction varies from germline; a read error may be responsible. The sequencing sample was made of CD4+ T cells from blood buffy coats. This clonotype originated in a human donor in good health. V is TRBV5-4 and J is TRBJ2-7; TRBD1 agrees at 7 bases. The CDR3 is CASSLEKGALRDF. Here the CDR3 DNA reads TGTGCCAGCAGCTTGGAAAAGGGGGCCCTCCGGGACTTC.